This TCR beta chain stems from a study of cytomegalovirus exposure and HLA in healthy donors. Study summary: Out of 150 million to 200 million T cells, an earlier analysis found 117 million unique TCR beta sequences in total.

Study results and limitations: At a 0.05 false discovery rate, a later analysis found about 17,000 TCR beta sequences to be associated with HLA alleles. Per a later analysis, HLA-associated TCR beta chains showed more clonal expansion than other, equally common TCR beta chains.

The PCR had 60 Vbeta and 13 Jbeta primers. Clones were sequenced by immunoSEQ multiplex PCR, and TCRdb holds only the in-frame ones, with some missing. The sample shows approximately 130,000 clones, over 70% of them seen only once. Germline V gene data show CDR1 as MDHEN and CDR2 as SYDVKM. Trimming removed 7 bases from V and 4 bases from J, with 11 bases in between. This CDR3 spans 13 amino acids. This clone was counted only a few times. Its antigen is still unknown. The receptor's source is a woman in her 40s in good health and CMV-seropositive. The sequenced sample was PBMCs. This rearrangement joins TRBV28 to TRBJ1-5; possibly TRBD1 for D (5 bases). In DNA, the CDR3 is TGTGCCAGCACCCCGGGGGGTAATCAGCCCCAGCATTTT. This sequence encodes CASTPGGNQPQHF.